This T cell receptor beta chain originates from a study of spatial heterogeneity in lung cancer. After removal of 4 bases from V and 7 bases from J, the junction contained 12 bases not matched to a gene. CDR3 size: 16 residues. In germline, CDR1 is LGHNA, CDR2 YSLEER. TCRdb processed the 5' RACE reads anew with MiXCR; each CDR3 protein has one entry. Of some 17,000 distinct CDR3 sequences in the sample, about a fifth are singletons; the top ten hold around 19%. This clonotype occurred many times. The time point denotes: sample taken at primary tumor resection. Frozen PBMC, nontumor lung or tumor provided whole RNA, which was sequenced unsorted.

The sequencing here drew on PBMCs, taken at surgery. The J gene is TRBJ1-4, the V gene TRBV4-3; 7 bases align to TRBD1. The sequence derives from a female donor with early-stage non-small cell lung cancer. The DNA for the CDR3 is TGCGCCAGCAGCCCCAATTTAGGGGGCGGAGGTGAAAAACTGTTTTTT. Translated, it gives CASSPNLGGGGEKLFF.